This T cell receptor (beta chain) is from a study of PD-1 blockade in classical Hodgkin lymphoma. The assay was immunoSEQ multiplex PCR, and TCRdb's table has in-frame clones only and misses some. The table lists about 12,000 clones, about 88% of them singletons. This clone has just one count. The antigen is undetermined. All patients relapsed after autologous stem cell transplantation, and brentuximab vedotin exposure varied. CDR1 is SNHLY, CDR2 FYNNEI, per germline. There are 17 residues in the CDR3. V was trimmed by 6 bases and J by 0 bases, leaving 15 bases between them. Study findings and constraints: CD4+ TCR diversity climbed significantly by C4D1, unlike CD8+ TCR diversity. Complete responders' diversity at baseline resembled that of newly diagnosed patients.

Sequenced here: peripheral blood mononuclear cells (PBMCs), sampled at baseline. V gene TRBV2 combines with J gene TRBJ1-6; TRBD1 is a possible D gene (6 bases). This TCR came from a human donor with classical Hodgkin lymphoma. The CDR3 DNA reads as TGTGCCAGCAGAGACGACAGGTTAAGCTCCTATAATTCACCCCTCCACTTT. As protein: CASRDDRLSSYNSPLHF.